This T cell receptor beta chain was identified during a study of cytomegalovirus exposure and HLA in healthy donors. For this clone: What it binds is unknown.

This table comes from immunoSEQ multiplex PCR, and its TCRdb copy is limited to in-frame clones, with some not included. Of some 56,000 clones detected, more than 80% appear once; the ten largest clones hold roughly 1.2%. The CDR3 sequence is 15 residues long. Trimming cost V 7 bases and J 7 bases; bases outside gene matches: 7. Germline V lookup: CDR1 SGHDT, CDR2 YYEEEE. Notes on the study in general: The TCR clusters that emerged in the first cohort tended, a later analysis found, to co-occur in the 120 or so validation repertoires.

The clonotype originates from a man between 18 and 29 years old in good health and CMV-seronegative. Sequenced input: PBMCs. This chain links TRBV5-6 with TRBJ2-2; TRBD2 aligns across 13 bases. CDR3 coding DNA: TGTGCCAGCGAAAGGACTAGCGGGAGTTTCGGGGAGCTGTTTTTT. Its translation: CASERTSGSFGELFF.